This T cell receptor beta chain was sequenced during a study of T cell responses to AZD1222 COVID-19 vaccine. Study-wide findings and caveats: Clonal diversity may have been underestimated, and the donors were mostly white British, with more females than males. Two AZD1222 administrations were followed by greater Spike-specific TCR breadth and depth. Nearly half of spike-specific TCRs reportedly target unmutated variant regions.

Produced via immunoSEQ multiplex PCR; TCRdb's table is partial and in-frame only. Of around 200,000 clones in the sample, roughly 93% are singletons; the top ten hold 0.95% to 1%. Concerning this clone itself: No antigen is known for it.

The CDR3 covers 16 residues. V lost 3 bases to trimming and J lost 6 bases, with 18 bases between them. The germline V gene encodes CDR1 MGHRA and CDR2 YSYEKL. V and J are TRBV4-1 and TRBJ2-1, with D tentatively TRBD1 or TRBD2 (5 bases each). This material consisted of peripheral blood, taken on day 0 of AZD1222 vaccination. This receptor was identified in an adult in good health. The CDR3 loop reads CASSQVGRELGNEQFF. The CDR3 bases are TGCGCCAGCAGCCAGGTCGGCAGGGAGCTGGGCAATGAGCAGTTCTTC.